This T cell receptor (beta chain) was recorded in a study of OX40 agonist ivuxolimab in advanced cancers. As for the study in general: With ivuxolimab, an agonistic anti-OX40 (CD134) antibody, patients were treated. Under the entry rules, prior anti-PD-1, anti-PD-L1 or anti-CTLA-4 therapy was allowed, and about 40% had some. The study's findings and limits: CD4+ and CD8+ blood T cells expanded clonally by week 6 at 0.1 to 3.0 mg/kg.

With regard to this clone: Its antigen remains unidentified.

Clones were sequenced by immunoSEQ multiplex PCR, and TCRdb holds only the in-frame ones, with some missing. The sample consists of tens of thousands of clones, roughly 85% of them appearing once. Looked up from germline, CDR1 is KGHSH and CDR2 is LQKENI. V dropped 5 bases and J dropped 5 bases, with 9 bases sitting between them. This CDR3 contains 13 residues. The rearrangement links TRBV18 to TRBJ1-4; D is uncertain. This sequence originates from an adult with an advanced solid tumor such as melanoma, head and neck, liver or kidney cancer. The sequencing used CD4+ or CD8+ T cells sorted from blood, collected in a trial of the OX40 agonist ivuxolimab. CDR3 in DNA: TGTGCCAGCTCATTTGGACCGAATGAAAAACTGTTTTTT. It yields the protein CASSFGPNEKLFF.